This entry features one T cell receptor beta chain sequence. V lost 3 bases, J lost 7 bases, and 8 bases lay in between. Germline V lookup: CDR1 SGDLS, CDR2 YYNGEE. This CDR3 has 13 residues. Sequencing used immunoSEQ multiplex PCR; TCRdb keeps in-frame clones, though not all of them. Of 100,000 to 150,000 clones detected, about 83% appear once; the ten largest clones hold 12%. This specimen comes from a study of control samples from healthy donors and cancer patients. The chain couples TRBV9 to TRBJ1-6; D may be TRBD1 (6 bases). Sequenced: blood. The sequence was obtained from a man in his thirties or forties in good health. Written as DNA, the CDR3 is TGTGCCAGCAGCGAGGGGGGGAATTCACCCCTCCACTTT. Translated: CASSEGGNSPLHF.